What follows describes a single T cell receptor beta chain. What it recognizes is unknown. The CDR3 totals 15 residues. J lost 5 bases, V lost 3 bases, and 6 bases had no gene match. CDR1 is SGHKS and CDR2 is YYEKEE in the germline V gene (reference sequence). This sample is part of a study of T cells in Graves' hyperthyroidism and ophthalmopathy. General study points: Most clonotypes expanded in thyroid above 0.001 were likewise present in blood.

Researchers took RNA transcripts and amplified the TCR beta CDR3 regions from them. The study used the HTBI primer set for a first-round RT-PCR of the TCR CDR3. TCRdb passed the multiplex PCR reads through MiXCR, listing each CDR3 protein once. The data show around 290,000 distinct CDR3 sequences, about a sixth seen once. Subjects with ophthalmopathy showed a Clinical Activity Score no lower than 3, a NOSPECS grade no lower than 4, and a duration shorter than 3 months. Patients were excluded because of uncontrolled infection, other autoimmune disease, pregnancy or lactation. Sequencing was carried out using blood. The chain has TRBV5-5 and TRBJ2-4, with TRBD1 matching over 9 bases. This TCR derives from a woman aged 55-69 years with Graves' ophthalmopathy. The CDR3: CASSYRDREQNIQYF. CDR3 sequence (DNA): TGTGCCAGCAGCTATCGGGACAGGGAACAAAACATTCAGTACTTC.